These T cell receptor beta chains were read from a single sample in a study of cytomegalovirus exposure and HLA in healthy donors. The protocol was immunoSEQ multiplex PCR, while the TCRdb copy is restricted to in-frame clones and leaves out a portion. The table for this sample gives 50,000 or so clones. Input material: PBMCs. All receptors come from a woman aged 18-29 years in good health and CMV-seronegative. Each CDR3 is given without its conserved first and last residue. D genes are given only for firm matches.

. 10 TRBJ2-7 TRBV9 ASGTGRYEQY
TRBD1 14 TRBJ1-1 TRBV4-2 ASSHGQGRKNTEAF
TRBD1 13 TRBJ1-6 TRBV6-1 ASSPGAGGDSPLH
. 15 TRBJ1-2 TRBV4-1 ASSQVPLPGGKYGYT
. 14 TRBJ2-7 TRBV18 ASSPSRTLLSYEQY
. 11 TRBJ1-6 TRBV7-3 ASSPSRDTPLH
. 13 TRBJ1-2 TRBV29-1 SVEVGRGGLYGYT
. 10 TRBJ1-1 TRBV29-1 SVVGRYTEAF
. 10 TRBJ2-7 TRBV29-1 SVRGIPGEQY
TRBD1 14 TRBJ2-2 TRBV10-1 ASSDTGTGIRGELF
. 12 TRBJ2-7 TRBV13 ASSLSGQTYEQY
. 12 TRBJ1-2 TRBV19 ASTMGGQNYGYT
. 12 TRBJ1-5 TRBV18 ASSPGRSNQPQH
. 12 TRBJ1-6 TRBV27 ASSLWMGGSPLH
TRBD1 13 TRBJ1-5 TRBV18 ASSPPRGLDQHQH
. 13 TRBJ2-7 TRBV30 AWRSTNRVSYEQY
. 13 TRBJ1-5 TRBV4-1 ASSQVWQGHQPQH
. 12 TRBJ1-2 TRBV5-1 ASTPGGTIYGYT
. 13 TRBJ2-7 TRBV28 ASTLRTARTYEQY
TRBD2 14 TRBJ2-7 TRBV28 ASSLSQRGARDEQY
. 9 TRBJ1-5 TRBV6-1 APRGYQPQH
. 10 TRBJ2-7 TRBV5-6 ASSLSGSEQY
. 10 TRBJ2-3 TRBV30 AWSVQADTQY
. 12 TRBJ2-1 TRBV27 ASRKGGPNNEQF
. 14 TRBJ2-7 TRBV4-2 ASSQDGASPAYEQY
TRBD1 13 TRBJ2-2 TRBV6-5 ASSWGQEYTGELF
TRBD1 12 TRBJ2-2 TRBV6-1 ASSTGQGSGELF
. 12 TRBJ2-1 TRBV29-1 SVEDPSSYNEQF
TRBD1 12 TRBJ1-2 TRBV6-1 ASSARQGGYGYT
. 11 TRBJ1-2 TRBV5-6 ASSLYPETGYT
. 13 TRBJ2-7 TRBV5-8 ASSLDPSAGNEQY
TRBD1 12 TRBJ1-1 TRBV29-1 SVERGTGGTEAF
. 13 TRBJ2-3 TRBV11-2 ASSLMSVSTDTQY
TRBD1 12 TRBJ2-5 TRBV5-1 ASHRGQGLETQY
. 11 TRBJ2-7 TRBV6-5 ASSDWSSYEQY
TRBD1 12 TRBJ1-2 TRBV6-5 ASSSGQGSSGYT
TRBD1 16 TRBJ2-7 TRBV5-1 ASSLAPLDRERDYEQY
TRBD1 12 TRBJ2-3 TRBV5-1 ASSPLTGGDTQY
. 11 TRBJ2-7 TRBV5-6 ASSLGEDYEQY
. 12 TRBJ2-7 TRBV6-1 ASSSGTTDYEQY
TRBD1 12 TRBJ2-7 TRBV7-2 ASRQGQGAYEQY
TRBD2 14 TRBJ2-3 TRBV29-1 SEGTSGGRSTDTQY
TRBD2 14 TRBJ2-7 TRBV11-2 ASSLGRELVGHEQY
TRBD2 12 TRBJ2-3 TRBV6-4 ASSSGGATDTQY
. 14 TRBJ2-2 TRBV4-1 ASSHSSGLTTGELF
TRBD1 12 TRBJ1-2 TRBV5-5 ASSLHQGGYGYT
TRBD1 13 TRBJ1-2 TRBV7-9 ASTNLDREGYGYT
TRBD1 12 TRBJ2-7 TRBV29-1 SVSGTESSYEQY
TRBD1 11 TRBJ2-3 TRBV11-3 ASRRQGANTQY
TRBD1 13 TRBJ1-2 TRBV6-1 ASSAGQGIYYGYT
. 13 TRBJ1-1 TRBV18 ASSPRSGADTEAF